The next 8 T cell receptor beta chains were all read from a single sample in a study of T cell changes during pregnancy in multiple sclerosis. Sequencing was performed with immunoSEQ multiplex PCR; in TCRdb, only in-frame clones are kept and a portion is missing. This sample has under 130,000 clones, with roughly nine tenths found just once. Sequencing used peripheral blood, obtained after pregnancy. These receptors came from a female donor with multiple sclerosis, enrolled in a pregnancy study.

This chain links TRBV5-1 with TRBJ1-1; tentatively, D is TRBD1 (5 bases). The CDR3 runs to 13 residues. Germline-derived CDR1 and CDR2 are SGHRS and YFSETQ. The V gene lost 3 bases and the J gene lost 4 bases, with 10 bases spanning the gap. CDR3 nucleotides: TGCGCCAGCAGCTCCGGAGGGGCCACTGAAGCTTTCTTT. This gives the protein CASSSGGATEAFF.

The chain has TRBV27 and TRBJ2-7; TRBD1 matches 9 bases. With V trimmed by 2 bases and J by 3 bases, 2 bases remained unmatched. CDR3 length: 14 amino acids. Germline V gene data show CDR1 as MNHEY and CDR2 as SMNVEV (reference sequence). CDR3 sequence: CASSLGTGNYEQYF. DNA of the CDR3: TGTGCCAGCAGTTTAGGGACAGGGAACTACGAGCAGTACTTC.

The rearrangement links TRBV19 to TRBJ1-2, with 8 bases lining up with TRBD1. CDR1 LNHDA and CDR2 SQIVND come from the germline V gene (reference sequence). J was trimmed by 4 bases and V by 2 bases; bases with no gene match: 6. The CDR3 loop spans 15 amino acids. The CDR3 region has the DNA TGTGCCAGTAGTATACTTCCAGGGGGCGCCTATGGCTACACCTTC. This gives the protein CASSILPGGAYGYTF.

CDR3 residues: CASSEWPRQGQQYF. The CDR3 DNA follows: TGTGCCAGCAGTGAATGGCCACGACAGGGCCAGCAGTACTTC. This chain joins TRBV2 and TRBJ2-7, with 7 bases lining up with TRBD1. This CDR3 contains 14 residues. Trimming took 2 bases from V and 8 from J; bases not matched to a gene: 9. The germline V gene has CDR1 SNHLY and CDR2 FYNNEI.

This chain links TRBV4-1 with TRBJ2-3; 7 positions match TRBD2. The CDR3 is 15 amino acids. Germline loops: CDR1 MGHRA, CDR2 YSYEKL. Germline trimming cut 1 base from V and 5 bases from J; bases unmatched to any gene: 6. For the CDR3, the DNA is TGCGCCAGCAGCCAAGCGGCGGGGAGGGAAGATACGCAGTATTTT. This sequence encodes CASSQAAGREDTQYF.

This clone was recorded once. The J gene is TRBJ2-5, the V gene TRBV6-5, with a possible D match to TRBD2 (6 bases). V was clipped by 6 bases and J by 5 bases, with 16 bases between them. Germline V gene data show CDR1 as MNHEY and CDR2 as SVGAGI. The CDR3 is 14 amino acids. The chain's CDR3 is CASRAPGRMETQYF. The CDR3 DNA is TGTGCCAGCAGAGCCCCAGGGAGGATGGAGACCCAGTACTTC.

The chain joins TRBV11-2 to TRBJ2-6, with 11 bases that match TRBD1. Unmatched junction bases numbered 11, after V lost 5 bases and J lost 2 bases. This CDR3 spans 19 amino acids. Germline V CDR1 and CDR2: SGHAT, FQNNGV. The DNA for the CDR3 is TGTGCCAGCAGCCCCCGGGGCGGACAGGGGGCGGCTGGGGCCAACGTCCTGACTTTC. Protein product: CASSPRGGQGAAGANVLTF.

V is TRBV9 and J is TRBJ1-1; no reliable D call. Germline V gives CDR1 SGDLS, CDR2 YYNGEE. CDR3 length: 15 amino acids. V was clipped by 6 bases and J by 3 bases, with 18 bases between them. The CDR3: CASTLVPLGDTEAFF. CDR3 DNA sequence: TGTGCCAGCACCCTCGTACCCCTAGGCGACACTGAAGCTTTCTTT.